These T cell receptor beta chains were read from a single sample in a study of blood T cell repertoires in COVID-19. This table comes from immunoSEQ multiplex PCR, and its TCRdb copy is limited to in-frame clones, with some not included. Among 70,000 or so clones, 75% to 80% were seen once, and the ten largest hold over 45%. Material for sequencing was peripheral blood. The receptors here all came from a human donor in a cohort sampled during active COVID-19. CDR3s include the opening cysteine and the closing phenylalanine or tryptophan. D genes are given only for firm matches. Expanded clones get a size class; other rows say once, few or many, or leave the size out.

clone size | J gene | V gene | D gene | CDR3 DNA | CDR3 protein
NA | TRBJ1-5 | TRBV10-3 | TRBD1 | TGTGCCATCAGTCAAGGGACAGGGGGCTTATCGGATCAGCCCCAGCATTTT | CAISQGTGGLSDQPQHF
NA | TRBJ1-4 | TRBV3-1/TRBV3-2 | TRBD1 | TGTGCCAGCAGCCAAGAAGATGGGGCCGGGACAGGGAGGATGTTTTTT | CASSQEDGAGTGRMFF
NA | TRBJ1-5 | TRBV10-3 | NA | TGTGCCATCAGTGATTCAGAGGGCCAGCCCCAGCATTTT | CAISDSEGQPQHF
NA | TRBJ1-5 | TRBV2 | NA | TGTGCCAGCACCCAGTTTTATAGCAATCAGCCCCAGCATTTT | CASTQFYSNQPQHF
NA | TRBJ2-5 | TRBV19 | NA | TGTGCCAGTAGTTCCGGGACAGCGGGCATAAGGGATGAGACCCAGTACTTC | CASSSGTAGIRDETQYF
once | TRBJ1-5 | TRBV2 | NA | TGTGCCAGCAGTCCGGAGGGGCTTCCAAGCAATCAGCCCCAGCATTTT | CASSPEGLPSNQPQHF
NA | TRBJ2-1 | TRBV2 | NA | TGTGCCAGCAGTGTAACGGTCTACAATGAGCAGTTCTTC | CASSVTVYNEQFF
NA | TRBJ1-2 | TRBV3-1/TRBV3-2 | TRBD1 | TGTGCCAGCAGCCCCCCCCACAACCTGACAGGGGGCGCGAACTATGGCTACACCTTC | CASSPPHNLTGGANYGYTF
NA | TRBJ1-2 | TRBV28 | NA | TGTGCCAGCAGTAAACACCCTCGAAATGGCTACACCTTC | CASSKHPRNGYTF
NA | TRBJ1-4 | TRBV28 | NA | TGTGCCAGCATAGGTGGGCAGGGTAGTGAAAAACTGTTTTTT | CASIGGQGSEKLFF
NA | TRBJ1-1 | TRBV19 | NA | TGTGCCAGTAGTAGGCGCCAGGCTTTTAGTAGTGGAATGAACACTGAAGCTTTCTTT | CASSRRQAFSSGMNTEAFF
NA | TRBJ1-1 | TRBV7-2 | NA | TGTGCCAGCAGCTTAGTGGCCAGGGAGAACACTGAAGCTTTCTTT | CASSLVARENTEAFF
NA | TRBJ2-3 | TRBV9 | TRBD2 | TGTGCCAGCAGCCCCTCCGGACTAGCGGGGGCAGATACGCAGTATTTT | CASSPSGLAGADTQYF
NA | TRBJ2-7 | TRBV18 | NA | TGTGCCAGCTCCCCAACAGGTCAGGGTATTCTCTACGAGCAGTACTTC | CASSPTGQGILYEQYF
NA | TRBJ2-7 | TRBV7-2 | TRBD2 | TGTGCCAGCAGCCCCGCCCTTACGGGGGGTTACGAGCAGTACTTC | CASSPALTGGYEQYF
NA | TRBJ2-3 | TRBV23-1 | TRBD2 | TGCGCCAGCAGTCAATTCTTTGCGGGGGGGCCAAGCACAGATACGCAGTATTTT | CASSQFFAGGPSTDTQYF
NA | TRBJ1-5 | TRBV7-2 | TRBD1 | TGTGCCAGCAGCTCCCGGCACAGGGGGCTCTCGAGTCAGCCCCAGCATTTT | CASSSRHRGLSSQPQHF
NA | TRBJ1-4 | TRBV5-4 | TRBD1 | TGTGCCAGCAGCTTGCCGAGGGGGACAGGGGATGAAAAACTGTTTTTT | CASSLPRGTGDEKLFF
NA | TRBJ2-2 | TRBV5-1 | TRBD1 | TGCGCCAGCACCGAGACAGGGCCCGGGGAGCTGTTTTTT | CASTETGPGELFF
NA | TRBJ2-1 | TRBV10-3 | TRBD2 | TGTGCCATCAGTGAGTACCTCGGACTAGCGGGGGATGAGCAGTTCTTC | CAISEYLGLAGDEQFF
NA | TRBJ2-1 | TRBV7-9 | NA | TGTGCCAGCAGCCAAGGGGCCGTTTCCTACAATGAGCAGTTCTTC | CASSQGAVSYNEQFF
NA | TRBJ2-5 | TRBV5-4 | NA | TGTGCCAGCAGCCCCCGGGACACCGAAGAGACCCAGTACTTC | CASSPRDTEETQYF
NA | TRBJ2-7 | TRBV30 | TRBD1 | TGTGCCTGGAGAGACAGGGACAGTCTCTACGAGCAGTACTTC | CAWRDRDSLYEQYF
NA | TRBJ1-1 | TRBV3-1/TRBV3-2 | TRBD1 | TGTGCCAGCAGCCAAGGGACAGGGATCGAAGCTTTCTTT | CASSQGTGIEAFF
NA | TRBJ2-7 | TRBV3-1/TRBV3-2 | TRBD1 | TGTGCCAGCGGAGACAGGGTGTTTAACGAGCAGTACTTC | CASGDRVFNEQYF
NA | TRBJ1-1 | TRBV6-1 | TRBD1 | TGTGCCAGCAGTCCTCCGGGACAGGGGAACACTGAAGCTTTCTTT | CASSPPGQGNTEAFF
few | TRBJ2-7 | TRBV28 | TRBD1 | TGTGCCAGCAGAGGGACAGGGAACTCCTACGAGCAGTACTTC | CASRGTGNSYEQYF
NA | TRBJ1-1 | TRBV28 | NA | TGTGCCAGCAGTCCGACCGGGTTGAGGACTGAAGCTTTCTTT | CASSPTGLRTEAFF
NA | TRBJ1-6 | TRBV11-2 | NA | TGTGCCAGCAGCTTACGGGGGGCTGATTCACCCCTCCACTTT | CASSLRGADSPLHF
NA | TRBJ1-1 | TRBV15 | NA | TGTGCCACCAGCAGAGCCGGACAAGGTGGAACTGAAGCTTTCTTT | CATSRAGQGGTEAFF
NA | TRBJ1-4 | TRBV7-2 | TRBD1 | TGTGCCAGCAGCTCCGGACAGGCAGCAACTAATGAAAAACTGTTTTTT | CASSSGQAATNEKLFF
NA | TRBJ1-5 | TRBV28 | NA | TGTGCCAGCAGTTTATCCGATCAGCCCCAGCATTTT | CASSLSDQPQHF
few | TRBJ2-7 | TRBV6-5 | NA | TGTGCCAGCAGTTACGAGGCCTCCTACGAGCAGTACTTC | CASSYEASYEQYF
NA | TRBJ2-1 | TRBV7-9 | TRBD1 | TGTGCCAGCAGCCTGGTCCCGGGACAGGTCCGCTCCTACAATGAGCAGTTCTTC | CASSLVPGQVRSYNEQFF
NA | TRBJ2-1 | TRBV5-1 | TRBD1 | TGCGCCAGCAGCTTGGGCCTGGACAGGGGACCCTACAATGAGCAGTTCTTC | CASSLGLDRGPYNEQFF
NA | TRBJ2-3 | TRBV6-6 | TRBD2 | TGTGCCACTCGTCGGAGGGAGGGATCAGCAGATACGCAGTATTTT | CATRRREGSADTQYF
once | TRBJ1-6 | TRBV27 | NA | TGTGCCAGCAGTACCAGGTCCTATAATTCACCCCTCCACTTT | CASSTRSYNSPLHF
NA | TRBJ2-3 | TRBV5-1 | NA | TGCGCCAGCAGCCCGATCTGGGGGGCAGATACGCAGTATTTT | CASSPIWGADTQYF
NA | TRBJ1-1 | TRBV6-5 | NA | TGTGCCAGCAGTTGGACAGAGAACACTGAAGCTTTCTTT | CASSWTENTEAFF
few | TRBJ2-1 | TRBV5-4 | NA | TGTGCCAGCAGCTTGGCGCCAGGGGCGAATGAGCAGTTCTTC | CASSLAPGANEQFF
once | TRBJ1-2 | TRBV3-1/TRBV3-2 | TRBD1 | TGTGCCAGCAGGCGCGGACAGGGGAGTGGCTACACCTTC | CASRRGQGSGYTF
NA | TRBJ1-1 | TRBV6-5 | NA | TGTGCCAGCAGCCAAGCGGGACACCTGAACACTGAAGCTTTCTTT | CASSQAGHLNTEAFF
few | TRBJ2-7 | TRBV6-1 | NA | TGTGCCAGCAGTGATCCTGGGCTAAGGCAGTACTTC | CASSDPGLRQYF
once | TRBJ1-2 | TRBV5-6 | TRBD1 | TGTGCCAGCAGCTTTAACTCGGGACAGCCTAACTATGGCTACACCTTC | CASSFNSGQPNYGYTF
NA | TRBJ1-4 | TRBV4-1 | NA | TGCGCCAGCAGCCGAGAGGGTCAAGGGGTCGAAGAAAAACTGTTTTTT | CASSREGQGVEEKLFF
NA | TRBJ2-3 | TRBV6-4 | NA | TGTGCCAGCAGCGGGGGGCGCGGCACAGATACGCAGTATTTT | CASSGGRGTDTQYF
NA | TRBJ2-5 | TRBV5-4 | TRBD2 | TGTGCCAGCAGCACCGCTAGCGGGAGGGAGACCCAGTACTTC | CASSTASGRETQYF
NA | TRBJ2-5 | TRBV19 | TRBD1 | TGTGCCAGTAGTACGACAGGGGCCCACCAAGAGACCCAGTACTTC | CASSTTGAHQETQYF
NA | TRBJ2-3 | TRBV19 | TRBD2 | TGTGCCAGTAGTGGACTAGCGGGGGTAACAGATACGCAGTATTTT | CASSGLAGVTDTQYF
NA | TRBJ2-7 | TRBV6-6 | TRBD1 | TGTGCCAGCAGGGGCGGACAGGGTGATCCACACTTC | CASRGGQGDPHF